This T cell receptor beta chain was identified in a study of T-cell memory formation after mild COVID-19 (dated by TCRdb to the early 2020s). With respect to the entire study: TCR sequence clusters from the two donors were found to be largely donor specific. In a couple of donors, T-cell clones that expanded and contracted after mild COVID-19 were followed by sequencing TCRalpha and TCRbeta repertoires longitudinally. The cohort was made up of two young adult volunteers, one female and one male, who were previously healthy. Points the paper makes about the study in general: Contracting CD4+ clones were located mainly in the CM and EM memory subsets, whereas CD8+ clones were found to be enriched in EMRA. The study included only a couple of mild cases, and larger cohorts that include severe cases with pre-infection samples were judged to be necessary. From day 15 to 85, contracting clones showed balanced CD4/CD8 phenotypes, whereas a second wave of clones that expanded from day 15 to 37 leaned towards CD4+. The second-wave clones that peaked on day 37 were not confirmed to be SARS-CoV-2 specific. Some responding clones were detected in pre-infection memory, which suggested that pre-existing cross-reactive memory T cells had joined the SARS-CoV-2 response.

With respect to this clonotype: The antigen it binds to is not known. No much larger clonotype is one base removed from it; base qualities were not supplied.

The junction carries 12 bases between V and J, which are trimmed by 6 bases and 6 bases respectively. The CDR1 and CDR2 encoded by the germline V gene are MNHEY and SVGEGT. Taken from cysteine to phenylalanine, the CDR3 has 14 residues. Only the CDR3 DNA stays, 42 bases, in frame from base 1. TCRdb shows the sequencer as Illumina NovaSeq 6000. cDNA libraries for TCRalpha and TCRbeta were prepared by 5'RACE using constant-segment primers, with sample barcodes and unique molecular identifiers added. Trizol reagent was used to extract RNA from every sample. Libraries were amplified in two PCR steps, with a second sample barcode and Illumina TruSeq adapters added in the second step. The libraries were sequenced on an Illumina NovaSeq using 2 x 150 bp paired-end reads. Per the source publication's procedure: Reads were demultiplexed and collapsed into UMI-guided consensus sequences with migec v1.2.7. Using mixcr v2.1.11, UMI consensuses were aligned to TRA and TRB V and J templates and then assembled into clonotypes. Clonotypes were classified as expanded or contracted when called significant by both edgeR and NoisET, with noise models trained on biological replicates. For edgeR calls, the thresholds were a false discovery rate-adjusted p below 0.01 and a log2 fold-change of 1. As an exploratory analysis of dynamics, max-normalized trajectories of the 1000 most abundant clonotypes were examined with PCA combined with hierarchical clustering. The CD4 or CD8 phenotype of responding clones was assigned using the separately sequenced CD4+ and CD8+ repertoires. TCRdb applied fastp at Q25 and MiXCR to the public reads, then kept only in-frame beta chains. Every entry covers one CDR3 protein and lists the most common genes and DNA from its rows. The V and J calls reflect TCRdb's pipeline rather than the authors' work. In this sample the table shows approximately 290,000 distinct CDR3 sequences, roughly 15% of which occur a single time. Together, the top ten hold over 20% of the sample.

Ficoll-Paque density gradient centrifugation was the method used to isolate PBMCs. This chain is built from TRBV6-2 or TRBV6-3 and TRBJ1-6; there is no confident call for the D gene. The TCR originated in a man aged 18 to 30 who had mild COVID-19 (a few samples of this study predate the infection). The sample titles of this study are shuffled in the database, so cell type and time point are left out; the donor was told from shared clones. Sequencing input: PBMCs or a T cell subset sorted from them (not recorded which). The CDR3 protein sequence reads: CASSFVGLNSPLHF. The DNA reads as follows: TGTGCCAGCAGCTTCGTCGGCCTTAATTCACCCCTCCACTTT.